This paragraph covers one T cell receptor beta chain sequence. Its antigen is still unknown. This specimen comes from a study of cytotoxic CD8 clonotypes in ibrutinib-treated CLL. About the research overall: Enrolment comprised roughly 11 relapsed/refractory and about 14 treatment-naive patients; fewer than 18 were IGHV unmutated. General observations from the study: Rising at ibrutinib response, clonality subsequently fell back toward baseline at progression.

The planned depth of sequencing spanned 1 in 200,000 to 1 in 1 million T cells. Some clones are missing from TCRdb's copy, which holds only in-frame ones; the method was immunoSEQ multiplex PCR. Of 300,000 to 350,000 clones listed, 80% are singletons. Sample: PBMCs, taken before ibrutinib treatment. The TCR originated in a human donor with chronic lymphocytic leukemia.

CDR3 nucleotides: TGTGCCAGCAATATCCACTACGAGCAGTACTTC. Protein sequence: CASNIHYEQYF. This chain uses TRBV6-1 with TRBJ2-7; D gene ambiguous. Germline values: CDR1 MNHNS, CDR2 SASEGT. The CDR3 has 11 amino acids. Trimming stripped 7 bases from V and 3 bases from J, with 7 bases between.